This T cell receptor beta chain was recovered during a study of T-cell reconstitution after alpha-beta-depleted transplantation in children. Looked up from germline, CDR1 is LNHNV and CDR2 is YYDKDF (reference sequence). This CDR3 spans 14 amino acids. The germline V and J ends were trimmed by 0 bases and 9 bases, with 12 bases remaining between them. Using unique molecular identifiers, the investigators prepared the TCRbeta library. TCRdb re-called the PCR reads with MiXCR, one entry per CDR3 protein. This sample has about 500,000 distinct CDR3 sequences, with 30% to 35% found just once. V usage is TRBV15 and J usage is TRBJ2-1; D is ambiguous. The clonotype originates from a human donor who donated a stem cell graft to a child with aplastic anemia. Sequences were derived from PBMCs from the stem cell graft donor, sampled from the stem cell graft. This CDR3 is CATSRDSLAREQFF. The DNA for the CDR3 is TGTGCCACCAGCAGAGACTCTTTGGCACGTGAGCAGTTCTTC.